These 15 T cell receptor beta chains share one sample of origin, sequenced in a study of blood T cell repertoires in COVID-19. The data were produced by immunoSEQ multiplex PCR, yet TCRdb's version contains in-frame clones alone and is incomplete. There are more than 150,000 clones in the sample; approximately 80% occur only once, and roughly 14% lies in the top ten. Sequencing used PBMCs or T cells enriched from blood (not recorded which). The source of these receptors is a man in his sixties who had been exposed to COVID-19.

This chain connects TRBV12-3 or TRBV12-4 to TRBJ1-5, with 8 bases lining up with TRBD1. The CDR3 length is 13 residues. V lost 6 bases and J lost 4; bases outside the gene matches: 2. This chain's CDR3 is CASSRGQNQPQHF. The CDR3 region has the DNA TGTGCCAGCAGCAGGGGGCAAAATCAGCCCCAGCATTTT.

This rearrangement joins TRBV30 to TRBJ2-7; 14 nucleotides align to TRBD2. Germline V gene data show CDR1 as GTSNPN and CDR2 as SVGIG (reference sequence). This CDR3 is 16 amino acids long. Trimming removed 0 bases from V and 0 bases from J; junction bases left unmatched: 1. CDR3 sequence: CAWSVGTSGSSYEQYF. The DNA of the CDR3 is TGTGCCTGGAGTGTAGGGACTAGCGGGAGCTCCTACGAGCAGTACTTC.

This clone was found a few times. This chain uses TRBV7-8 with TRBJ1-1, with a tentative D call TRBD1 (6 bases). Per germline, CDR1 SGHVS and CDR2 FQNEAQ. The CDR3 spans 13 residues. V gave up 2 bases and J gave up 3 bases, with 7 bases separating them. CDR3 bases: TGTGCCAGCAGCTTAAAGGGGGACACTGAAGCTTTCTTT. Translation: CASSLKGDTEAFF.

The rearrangement links TRBV10-1 to TRBJ2-1, with TRBD1 identical over 10 bases. Trimming took 4 bases from V and 7 from J; bases not matched to a gene: 1. The CDR3 contains 13 residues. The V gene's germline CDR1 is WNHNN and CDR2 SYGVQD (reference sequence). The CDR3 nucleotides read TGCGCCAGCAGTGCGGACAGGGGGAATGAGCAGTTCTTC. It translates to CASSADRGNEQFF.

The count of this clone is one. The chain uses TRBV5-4 and TRBJ1-1, with 7 bases fitting TRBD1. Germline assignment: CDR1 SGHNT and CDR2 YYREEE (reference sequence). The trim removed 4 bases at V and 2 bases at J, leaving 8 bases unmatched. The CDR3 is 15 amino acids. This CDR3 is CASSNRDRLNTEAFF. CDR3 nucleotide sequence: TGTGCCAGCAGCAATCGGGACAGACTAAACACTGAAGCTTTCTTT. The variable domain in full, completed from reference TRBV5-4 and TRBJ1-1, reads ETGVTQSPTHLIKTRGQQVTLRCSSQSGHNTVSWYQQALGQGPQFIFQYYREEENGRGNFPPRFSGLQFPNYSSELNVNALELDDSALYLCASSNRDRLNTEAFFGQGTRLTVV.

The chain has TRBV5-1 and TRBJ1-2; a possible D gene is TRBD1 (5 bases). The CDR3 extends over 14 amino acids. CDR1 is SGHRS, CDR2 YFSETQ, per germline. Deletions cut 0 bases from V and 2 bases from J, with 8 bases between. The CDR3 sequence: CASSLEDMNYGYTF. The CDR3 coding sequence is TGCGCCAGCAGCTTGGAGGACATGAACTATGGCTACACCTTC.

In its sample, this clone was seen a few times. This chain joins TRBV19 and TRBJ1-5; tentatively, D is TRBD1 (6 bases). The CDR3 runs to 15 residues. Germline V gene lookup returns CDR1 LNHDA and CDR2 SQIVND (reference sequence). CDR3 in DNA: TGTGCTGCAGGGGCTGATGGATATGGCAATCAGCCCCAGCATTTT. Protein product: CAAGADGYGNQPQHF.

The CDR3 loop is CASSPGQGHEQYF. The CDR3 DNA is TGTGCCAGCAGCCCGGGACAGGGCCACGAGCAGTACTTC. J is TRBJ2-7 and V is TRBV3-1 (or the pseudogene TRBV3-2); TRBD1 matches 9 bases. Germline V gene sequence: CDR1 LGHDT, CDR2 YNNKEL (reference sequence). Unmatched junction bases numbered 3, after V lost 4 bases and J lost 5 bases. The CDR3 is made up of 13 amino acids.

V and J are TRBV24-1 and TRBJ1-2; D is possibly TRBD1 (6 bases). The V gene lost 3 bases and the J gene lost 7 bases, with 14 bases spanning the gap. Germline assignment: CDR1 KGHDR and CDR2 SFDVKD. The CDR3 totals 14 residues. CDR3 amino acids: CATSDPPGTSGYTF. The CDR3 region has the DNA TGTGCCACCAGTGATCCTCCCGGGACATCTGGCTACACCTTC.

The rearrangement links TRBV7-2 to TRBJ2-5; 8 bases line up with TRBD1. The CDR3 consists of 17 residues. Germline CDR1 is SGHTA and CDR2 is FQGNSA. V was clipped by 0 bases and J by 5 bases; unmatched bases: 11. CDR3 sequence reads: CASSLAATGTGGETQYF. The CDR3 nucleotides read TGTGCCAGCAGCTTAGCGGCCACCGGGACAGGCGGTGAGACCCAGTACTTC.

This chain joins TRBV24-1 and TRBJ2-2; 14 nucleotides line up with TRBD2. Germline CDR1 reads KGHDR; CDR2 reads SFDVKD. Trimming removed 6 bases from V and 4 bases from J; junction bases left unmatched: 9. CDR3 length: 18 amino acids. The CDR3 reads CATSTGTSGSWFTGELFF. As DNA, the CDR3 is TGTGCCACCAGTACTGGGACTAGCGGGAGTTGGTTCACCGGGGAGCTGTTTTTT.

The CDR3 spells CASSFQGTNTGELFF. In nucleotides, the CDR3 is TGTGCCAGCAGTTTCCAGGGAACTAACACCGGGGAGCTGTTTTTT. The chain carries TRBV27 and TRBJ2-2; D perhaps matches TRBD1 (5 bases). Per the germline V gene, CDR1 is MNHEY and CDR2 is SMNVEV (reference sequence). The CDR3 covers 15 residues. Trimming shortened V by 3 bases and J by 2 bases, and 10 bases separated the two germline ends.

The V and J genes are TRBV4-3 and TRBJ2-7, with TRBD1 as a possible D gene (5 bases). The CDR3 is 14 residues long. Trimming left V 1 base short and J 2 bases short, with 9 bases between. Germline V gives CDR1 LGHNA, CDR2 YSLEER. The DNA for the CDR3 is TGCGCCAGCAGCCAAGGGGCAGGGACCTACGAGCAGTACTTC. Amino acids: CASSQGAGTYEQYF.

This clone has only a few counts. V gene TRBV5-4 combines with J gene TRBJ2-3; perhaps TRBD1 as D (5 bases). Germline CDR1 SGHNT, CDR2 YYREEE (reference sequence). Trimming took 7 bases from V and 1 from J, leaving 13 bases between them. The CDR3 spans 14 residues. The DNA for the CDR3 is TGTGCCAGCCCAACCCTCAGGGGCACAGATACGCAGTATTTT. It is translated as CASPTLRGTDTQYF. The full variable domain, completed using reference TRBV5-4 and TRBJ2-3, is ETGVTQSPTHLIKTRGQQVTLRCSSQSGHNTVSWYQQALGQGPQFIFQYYREEENGRGNFPPRFSGLQFPNYSSELNVNALELDDSALYLCASPTLRGTDTQYFGPGTRLTVL.

This clone came up many times. J is TRBJ1-5 and V is TRBV19; D remains unclear. The V end was cut by 1 base, the J end by 4 bases, with 5 bases between. This CDR3 has 13 amino acids. Germline V gene data show CDR1 as LNHDA and CDR2 as SQIVND (reference sequence). Here the CDR3 DNA reads TGTGCCAGTAGTATAGTGGAGAATCAGCCCCAGCATTTT. Translation gives CASSIVENQPQHF.